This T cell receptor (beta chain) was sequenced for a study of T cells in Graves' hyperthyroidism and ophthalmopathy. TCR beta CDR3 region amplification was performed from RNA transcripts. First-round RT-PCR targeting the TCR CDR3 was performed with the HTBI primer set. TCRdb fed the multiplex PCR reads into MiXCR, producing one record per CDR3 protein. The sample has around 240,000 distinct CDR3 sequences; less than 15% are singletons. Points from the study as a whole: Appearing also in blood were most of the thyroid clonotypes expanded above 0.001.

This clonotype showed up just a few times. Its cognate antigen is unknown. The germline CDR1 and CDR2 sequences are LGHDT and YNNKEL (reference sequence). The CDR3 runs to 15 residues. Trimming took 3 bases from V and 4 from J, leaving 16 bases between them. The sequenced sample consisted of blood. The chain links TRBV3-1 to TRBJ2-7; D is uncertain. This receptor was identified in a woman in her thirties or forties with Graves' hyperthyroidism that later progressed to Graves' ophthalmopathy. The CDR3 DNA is TGTGCCAGCAGCCACCGGACGGAAGGCCGTTACGAGCAGTACTTC. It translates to CASSHRTEGRYEQYF.